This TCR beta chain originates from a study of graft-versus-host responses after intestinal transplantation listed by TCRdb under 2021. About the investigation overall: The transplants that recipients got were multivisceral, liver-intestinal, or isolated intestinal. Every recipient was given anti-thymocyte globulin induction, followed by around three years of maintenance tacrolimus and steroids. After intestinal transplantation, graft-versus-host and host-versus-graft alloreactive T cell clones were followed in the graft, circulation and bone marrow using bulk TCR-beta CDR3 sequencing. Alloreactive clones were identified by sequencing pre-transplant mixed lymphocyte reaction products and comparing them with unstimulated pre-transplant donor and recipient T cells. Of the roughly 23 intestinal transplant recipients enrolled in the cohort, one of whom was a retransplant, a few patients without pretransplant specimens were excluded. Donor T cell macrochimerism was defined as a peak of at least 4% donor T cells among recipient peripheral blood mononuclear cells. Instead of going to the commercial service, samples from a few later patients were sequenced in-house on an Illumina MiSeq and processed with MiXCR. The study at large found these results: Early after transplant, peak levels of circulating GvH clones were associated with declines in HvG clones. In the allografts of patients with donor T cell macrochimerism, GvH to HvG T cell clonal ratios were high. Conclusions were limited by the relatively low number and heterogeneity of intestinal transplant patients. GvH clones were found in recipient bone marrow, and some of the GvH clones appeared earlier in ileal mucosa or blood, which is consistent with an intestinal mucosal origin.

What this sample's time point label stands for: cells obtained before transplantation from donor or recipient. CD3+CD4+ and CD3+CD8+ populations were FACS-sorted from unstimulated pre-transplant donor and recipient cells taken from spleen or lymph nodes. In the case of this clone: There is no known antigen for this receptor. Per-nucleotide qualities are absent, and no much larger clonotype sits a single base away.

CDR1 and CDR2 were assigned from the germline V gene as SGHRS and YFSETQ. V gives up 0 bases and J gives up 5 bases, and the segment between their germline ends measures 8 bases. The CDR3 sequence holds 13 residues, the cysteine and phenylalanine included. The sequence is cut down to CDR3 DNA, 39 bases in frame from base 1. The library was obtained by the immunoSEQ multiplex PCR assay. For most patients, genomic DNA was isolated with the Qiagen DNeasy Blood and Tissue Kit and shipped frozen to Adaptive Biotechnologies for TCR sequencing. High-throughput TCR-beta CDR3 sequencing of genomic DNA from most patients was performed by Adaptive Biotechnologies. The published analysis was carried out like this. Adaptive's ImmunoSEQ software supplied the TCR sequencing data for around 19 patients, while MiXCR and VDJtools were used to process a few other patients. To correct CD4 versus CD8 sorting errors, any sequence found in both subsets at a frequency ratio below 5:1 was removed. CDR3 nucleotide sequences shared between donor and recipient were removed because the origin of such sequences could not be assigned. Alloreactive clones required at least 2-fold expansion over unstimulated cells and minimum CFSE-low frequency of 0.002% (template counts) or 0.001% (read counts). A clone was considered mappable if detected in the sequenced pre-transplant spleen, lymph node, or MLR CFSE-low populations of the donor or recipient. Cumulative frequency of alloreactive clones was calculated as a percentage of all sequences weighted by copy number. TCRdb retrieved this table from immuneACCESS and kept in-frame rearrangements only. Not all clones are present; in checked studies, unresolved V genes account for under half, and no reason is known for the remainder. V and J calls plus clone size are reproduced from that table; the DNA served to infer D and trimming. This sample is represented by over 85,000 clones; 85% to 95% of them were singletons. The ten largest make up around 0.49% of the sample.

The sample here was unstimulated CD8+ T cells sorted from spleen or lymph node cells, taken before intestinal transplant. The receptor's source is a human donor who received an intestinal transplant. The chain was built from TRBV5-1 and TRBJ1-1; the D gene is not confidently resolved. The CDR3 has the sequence CASSLGSGTEAFF. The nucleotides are TGCGCCAGCAGCTTGGGATCGGGGACTGAAGCTTTCTTT.